Each of the 4 T cell receptor beta chains below was sequenced from the same sample in a study of molecular identifiers for immune sequencing clone quantification. TCRdb fed the PCR reads into MiXCR, producing one record per CDR3 protein. In the table there are about 40,000 distinct CDR3 sequences, 15% to 20% of which are singletons. Sequencing used naive CD8+ T cells from blood, with Jurkat cell RNA spiked in. As for subset: FACS-sorted CD8+CD4-CCR7+CD45RA+ naive T cells. The receptors come from a human donor in good health. Some libraries in this study had Jurkat cell RNA spiked in.

This clonotype was counted at least ten times. The chain uses TRBV28 and TRBJ1-2; perhaps TRBD1 as D (5 bases). This CDR3 is 14 amino acids long. V was pared by 0 bases and J by 0 bases, with 5 bases between. Germline CDR1 and CDR2: MDHEN and SYDVKM. The DNA for the CDR3 is TGTGCCAGCAGTTTATGGACAGCTAACTATGGCTACACCTTC. Translation gives CASSLWTANYGYTF.

This clonotype was observed many times. This sequence joins TRBV24-1 and TRBJ2-1; D gene unclear. V was clipped by 4 bases and J by 4 bases, with 22 bases between them. In germline, CDR1 is KGHDR, CDR2 SFDVKD. The CDR3 is made up of 18 amino acids. CDR3 nucleotide sequence: TGTGCCACCAGTGACCCTCTAGGCCAGTCTAGTTTGTACAATGAGCAGTTCTTC. Protein sequence: CATSDPLGQSSLYNEQFF.

On this clonotype itself: A read error may explain this, as a much larger clone is one base away. The chain has TRBV6-1 and TRBJ2-5; D ambiguous. Germline V CDR1 and CDR2: MNHNS, SASEGT. The CDR3 is made up of 16 amino acids. The CDR3 sequence: CACSVFWSTLEETQYF. In DNA form, the CDR3 reads TGTGCCTGCAGTGTGTTCTGGAGCACTCTAGAAGAGACCCAGTACTTC.

This rearrangement joins TRBV9 to TRBJ2-2; TRBD1 matches at 11 bases. With V trimmed by 8 bases and J by 6 bases, 6 bases remained unmatched. The germline V gene has CDR1 SGDLS and CDR2 YYNGEE. The CDR3 has 14 residues. For the CDR3, the DNA is TGTGCCAGTCAGGGACAGGGGGGTTCCGGGGAGCTGTTTTTT. Its translation: CASQGQGGSGELFF. Full variable domain (missing parts from reference TRBV9 and TRBJ2-2): DSGVTQTPKHLITATGQRVTLRCSPRSGDLSVYWYQQSLDQGLQFLIQYYNGEERAKGNILERFSAQQFPDLHSELNLSSLELGDSALYFCASQGQGGSGELFFGEGSRLTVL.